A single sample gave rise to the 29 T cell receptor beta chains below, sequenced in a study of T-cell memory formation after mild COVID-19 (dated by TCRdb to the early 2020s). Library prep was done by 5' RACE. Data came from an Illumina NovaSeq 6000. Starting from the raw public reads, TCRdb applied fastp trimming at Q25, assembled clones with MiXCR and retained in-frame beta chains. Each CDR3 protein appears once, grouped with its most common genes and DNA. Recorded for this sample are 50,000 or so distinct CDR3 sequences; 9.3% of them occurred a single time. The ten most abundant clones make up approximately 10% of the sample. Sequencing was carried out using PBMCs or a T cell subset sorted from them (not recorded which). Receptors were obtained from an adult woman who had mild COVID-19 (a few samples of this study predate the infection). The sample titles of this study are shuffled in the database, so cell type and time point are left out; the donor was told from shared clones.

This clonotype has a count of ten or more. The chain carries TRBV4-1 and TRBJ2-3, with 12 bases fitting TRBD2. Germline V CDR1 and CDR2: MGHRA, YSYEKL. The CDR3 length is 17 residues. With V trimmed by 4 bases and J by 5 bases, 10 bases remained unmatched. CDR3 bases: TGCGCCAGCAGCCTCCTTGCTAGCGGGGGGGCGGGAGATACGCAGTATTTT. Protein: CASSLLASGGAGDTQYF.

The rearrangement links TRBV12-3 or TRBV12-4 to TRBJ1-2, with TRBD1 identical over 9 bases. Trimming removed 6 bases from V and 8 bases from J; junction bases left unmatched: 13. The CDR3 loop spans 15 amino acids. CDR3 sequence reads: CASSLQGAEGIGYTF. The CDR3 region has the DNA TGTGCCAGCAGCCTACAGGGGGCAGAAGGTATCGGCTACACCTTC.

A few counts support this clonotype. This rearrangement joins TRBV29-1 to TRBJ2-1, with TRBD2 identical over 14 bases. After removal of 7 bases from V and 8 bases from J, the junction contained 7 bases not matched to a gene. Germline V CDR1 and CDR2: SQVTM, ANQGSEA. The CDR3 has 14 amino acids. The CDR3 DNA is TGCAGCGGGGGACTAGCGGGGGCCCACGATGAGCAGTTCTTC. Amino acids: CSGGLAGAHDEQFF.

This clonotype was detected a few times. V usage is TRBV7-2 and J usage is TRBJ2-7; TRBD1 matches at 9 bases. From germline, CDR1 is SGHTA and CDR2 FQGNSA. The CDR3 is 15 amino acids. V trimming: 5 bases; J trimming: 4 bases; junction bases outside the gene matches: 9. The DNA of the CDR3 is TGTGCCAGCAGCCCCCCGGGACAGGGTTGGTACGAGCAGTACTTC. Protein product: CASSPPGQGWYEQYF. The complete variable domain, with remaining parts taken from reference TRBV7-2 and TRBJ2-7, reads GAGVSQSPSNKVTEKGKDVELRCDPISGHTALYWYRQSLGQGLEFLIYFQGNSAPDKSGLPSDRFSAERTGGSVSTLTIQRTQQEDSAVYLCASSPPGQGWYEQYFGPGTRLTVT.

This clonotype showed up many times. The J gene is TRBJ2-7, the V gene TRBV5-1, with D perhaps being TRBD1 or TRBD2 (5 bases each). Germline CDR1 SGHRS, CDR2 YFSETQ. V was shortened by 0 bases and J by 0 bases, with 7 bases between the two germline ends. There are 14 residues in the CDR3. CDR3 nucleotides: TGCGCCAGCAGCTTGGTTGGGGGCTCCTACGAGCAGTACTTC. Its translation: CASSLVGGSYEQYF. Together with reference TRBV5-1 and TRBJ2-7, the CDR3 gives the full variable domain: KAGVTQTPRYLIKTRGQQVTLSCSPISGHRSVSWYQQTPGQGLQFLFEYFSETQRNKGNFPGRFSGRQFSNSRSEMNVSTLELGDSALYLCASSLVGGSYEQYFGPGTRLTVT.

This clonotype appeared many times. This chain links TRBV25-1 with TRBJ2-7; a possible D gene is TRBD1 (5 bases). This CDR3 is 18 amino acids long. V dropped 4 bases and J dropped 0 bases, with 22 bases sitting between them. Germline CDR1 is MGHDK and CDR2 is SYGVNS. Here the CDR3 DNA reads TGTGCCAGCAGTGGGGGCTTGGCTAACTTGGTGAGCTCCTACGAGCAGTACTTC. Amino acids: CASSGGLANLVSSYEQYF.

The chain combines TRBV25-1 with TRBJ2-1, with 9 bases fitting TRBD2. This CDR3 spans 17 amino acids. Germline V gives CDR1 MGHDK, CDR2 SYGVNS. The V and J ends lost 2 bases and 9 bases, in that order; junction bases with no gene match: 14. The CDR3: CASSEVGRAGGRGEQFF. The CDR3 DNA sequence: TGTGCCAGCAGTGAAGTCGGGAGAGCGGGAGGTCGCGGTGAGCAGTTCTTC.

This clonotype has at least ten counts. The genes are TRBV7-2 and TRBJ2-5; TRBD2 matches at 7 bases. The CDR3 sequence is 14 residues long. Germline V CDR1 and CDR2: SGHTA, FQGNSA. With V trimmed by 2 bases and J by 5 bases, 5 bases remained unmatched. The CDR3 DNA reads TGTGCCAGCAGCTTATCACTAGCGAAGGAGACCCAGTACTTC. Translated, it gives CASSLSLAKETQYF. Based on the CDR3 plus reference TRBV7-2 and TRBJ2-5, the full variable domain is GAGVSQSPSNKVTEKGKDVELRCDPISGHTALYWYRQSLGQGLEFLIYFQGNSAPDKSGLPSDRFSAERTGGSVSTLTIQRTQQEDSAVYLCASSLSLAKETQYFGPGTRLLVL.

This clonotype was seen ten or more times. The chain combines TRBV3-1 with TRBJ1-1; D uncertain. Germline CDR1 is LGHDT and CDR2 is YNNKEL (reference sequence). The CDR3 runs 13 residues. Trimming cost V 1 base and J 4 bases, with 7 bases left between them. As DNA, the CDR3 is TGTGCCAGCAGCCAAGGCGTGGGCACTGAAGCTTTCTTT. It specifies CASSQGVGTEAFF.

This clonotype was seen only a few times. V and J are TRBV19 and TRBJ2-1; D may be TRBD1 (5 bases). Between the trimmed V and J ends, which lost 4 bases and 7 bases, there was a span of 17 bases. Germline CDR1 LNHDA, CDR2 SQIVND (reference sequence). The CDR3 sequence is 15 residues long. The CDR3 here is CASSRGAGYMNEQFF. As DNA, the CDR3 is TGTGCCAGTAGTAGGGGTGCAGGGTATATGAATGAGCAGTTCTTC. The full variable domain, its missing parts supplied by reference TRBV19 and TRBJ2-1, is DGGITQSPKYLFRKEGQNVTLSCEQNLNHDAMYWYRQDPGQGLRLIYYSQIVNDFQKGDIAEGYSVSREKKESFPLTVTSAQKNPTAFYLCASSRGAGYMNEQFFGPGTRLTVL.

The sample holds many counts of this clonotype. The genes are TRBV12-3 or TRBV12-4 and TRBJ1-1; the D is unclear. Trimming took off 6 bases at V and 5 bases at J, with 10 bases between the two ends. CDR3 length: 12 residues. This chain's CDR3 is CASRIGWTEAFF. CDR3 coding DNA: TGTGCCAGCAGAATTGGGTGGACTGAAGCTTTCTTT.

This clonotype was recorded a few times. The V call is TRBV7-2, the J call TRBJ2-7, with D unresolved. This CDR3 contains 15 residues. The V gene lost 0 bases and the J gene lost 3 bases, with 12 bases spanning the gap. The germline CDR1 and CDR2 sequences are SGHTA and FQGNSA. In DNA, the CDR3 is TGTGCCAGCAGCTTAGCTCTCAGCCCCGGCTACGAGCAGTACTTC. It codes for CASSLALSPGYEQYF.

The chain has TRBV2 and TRBJ2-2; TRBD1 matches 8 bases. Germline CDR1 reads SNHLY; CDR2 reads FYNNEI. The CDR3 length is 15 residues. V lost 4 bases and J lost 5; bases outside the gene matches: 6. The chain's CDR3 is CASSGTDRVTGELFF. CDR3 DNA sequence: TGTGCCAGCAGTGGGACGGACAGGGTTACCGGGGAGCTGTTTTTT.

The chain employs TRBV30 and TRBJ1-2, with TRBD1 matching over 7 bases. CDR3 length: 14 residues. CDR1 is GTSNPN, CDR2 SVGIG, per germline (reference sequence). With 4 bases clipped from V and 7 bases from J, the junction kept 12 bases outside the gene matches. The CDR3 DNA sequence: TGTGCCTGGACCAGGACAGGACGGGCACGTGGCTACACCTTC. Translated, it gives CAWTRTGRARGYTF.

The J gene is TRBJ2-1, the V gene TRBV6-5, with 11 bases lining up with TRBD2. This CDR3 spans 18 amino acids. The J segment lost 0 bases and the V segment lost 5 bases, leaving 9 bases of the junction unmatched. The germline CDR1 and CDR2 sequences are MNHEY and SVGAGI. The CDR3 DNA reads as TGTGCCAGCAGTCCGCGACTAGCGGGACTATCCTCCTACAATGAGCAGTTCTTC. Translated, it gives CASSPRLAGLSSYNEQFF.

V and J are TRBV20-1 and TRBJ2-7; D remains ambiguous. This CDR3 is built from 14 residues. Germline CDR1 is DFQATT and CDR2 is SNEGSKA (reference sequence). Between the trimmed V and J ends, which lost 6 bases and 0 bases, there was a span of 15 bases. CDR3 amino acids: CSAEPVGNSYEQYF. CDR3 bases: TGCAGTGCCGAACCGGTAGGCAACTCCTACGAGCAGTACTTC.

The V call is TRBV4-1, the J call TRBJ2-3; 10 bases fit TRBD2. Germline V gene sequence: CDR1 MGHRA, CDR2 YSYEKL. The ends lost 2 bases at V and 2 bases at J; junction bases unmatched: 4. The CDR3 spans 16 residues. In nucleotides, the CDR3 is TGCGCCAGCAGCCAACTAGCGGGGGCCTACACAGATACGCAGTATTTT. It translates to CASSQLAGAYTDTQYF.

This clonotype was seen at least ten times. As DNA, the CDR3 is TGTGCCACCAGCATCGGGCGGGCGGGGTCAGATACGCAGTATTTT. Encoded protein: CATSIGRAGSDTQYF. The chain carries TRBV15 and TRBJ2-3; D may be TRBD2 (6 bases). Per the germline V gene, CDR1 is LNHNV and CDR2 is YYDKDF (reference sequence). The ends were cut back, 4 bases at V and 4 bases at J, with 15 bases in the middle. The CDR3 has 15 amino acids.

This clonotype was seen many times. This rearrangement joins TRBV2 to TRBJ2-3; 10 bases fit TRBD2. This CDR3 comprises 15 residues. Trimming at V came to 5 bases and at J to 5 bases, leaving 7 bases not matched to a gene. Germline V CDR1 and CDR2: SNHLY, FYNNEI. For the CDR3, the DNA is TGTGCCAGCAGTCTAACTAGCGGGGCTAGAGATACGCAGTATTTT. This encodes CASSLTSGARDTQYF.

This clonotype has only a few counts. This sequence joins TRBV12-3 or TRBV12-4 and TRBJ1-2; D is possibly TRBD1 (5 bases). Trimming removed 7 bases at V and 1 base at J, with 10 bases between. This CDR3 spans 13 amino acids. In DNA, the CDR3 is TGTGCCAGCACCCCCGGGGGTAACTATGGCTACACCTTC. Its translation: CASTPGGNYGYTF.

The chain recombines TRBV6-1 with TRBJ1-1, with D possibly being TRBD1 (5 bases). V lost 0 bases, J lost 5 bases, and 13 bases lay in between. The CDR3 loop spans 15 amino acids. Germline V CDR1 and CDR2: MNHNS, SASEGT. CDR3 sequence: CASSEAAGILTEAFF. CDR3 nucleotide sequence: TGTGCCAGCAGTGAAGCGGCAGGGATTTTGACTGAAGCTTTCTTT.

The chain combines TRBV14 with TRBJ2-7; TRBD1 is a possible D gene (6 bases). V dropped 6 bases and J dropped 6 bases, with 15 bases sitting between them. The CDR3 extends over 13 amino acids. Germline-derived CDR1 and CDR2 are SGHDN and FVKESK. The CDR3 region has the DNA TGTGCCAGCAGTACGGACGTACAGGGCGAGCAGTACGTC. Translation gives CASSTDVQGEQYV.

This clonotype was recorded at least ten times. The chain has TRBV5-1 and TRBJ2-2; D is possibly TRBD2 (5 bases). Trimming pared 4 bases from V and 4 bases from J, leaving 17 bases between. Germline V CDR1 and CDR2: SGHRS, YFSETQ. The CDR3 has 16 residues. The CDR3 sequence: CASSLTGIGPTGELFF. The CDR3 DNA sequence: TGCGCCAGCAGCCTAACCGGGATCGGCCCCACCGGGGAGCTGTTTTTT.

This clonotype has more than one count but fewer than ten. J is TRBJ2-3 and V is TRBV19, with D unresolved. V was cut by 3 bases and J by 6 bases, with 16 bases left in between. CDR3 length: 15 residues. Germline CDR1 and CDR2: LNHDA and SQIVND (reference sequence). The CDR3 region is CASSMLQSQVDTQYF. The CDR3 nucleotides read TGTGCCAGTAGTATGTTACAGTCCCAGGTGGATACGCAGTATTTT. The whole variable domain, filled in from reference TRBV19 and TRBJ2-3, reads DGGITQSPKYLFRKEGQNVTLSCEQNLNHDAMYWYRQDPGQGLRLIYYSQIVNDFQKGDIAEGYSVSREKKESFPLTVTSAQKNPTAFYLCASSMLQSQVDTQYFGPGTRLTVL.

The J gene is TRBJ1-2, the V gene TRBV24-1, with D possibly matching TRBD1 (5 bases). The length of the CDR3 is 14 residues. Germline-derived CDR1 and CDR2 are KGHDR and SFDVKD. Trimming pared 2 bases from V and 0 bases from J, leaving 6 bases between. CDR3 residues: CATSDYRSNYGYTF. CDR3 DNA sequence: TGTGCCACCAGTGATTACAGGTCTAACTATGGCTACACCTTC.

The rearrangement links TRBV5-1 to TRBJ1-1, with a weak D call TRBD1 (6 bases). Germline V gene lookup returns CDR1 SGHRS and CDR2 YFSETQ. Trimming left V 3 bases short and J 1 base short, with 10 bases between. The CDR3 length is 14 residues. CDR3 protein: CASSWGHANTEAFF. CDR3 bases: TGCGCCAGCAGCTGGGGACACGCGAACACTGAAGCTTTCTTT.

This clonotype was counted many times. V is TRBV5-1 and J is TRBJ2-7; 9 nucleotides match TRBD1. The germline V gene encodes CDR1 SGHRS and CDR2 YFSETQ. V gave up 3 bases and J gave up 4 bases; unmatched junction bases: 11. The CDR3 length is 16 residues. Here the CDR3 DNA reads TGCGCCAGCAGCTGGTCCGGACAGGGGCCTCCGTACGAGCAGTACTTC. Its translation: CASSWSGQGPPYEQYF.

This clonotype has more than one count but fewer than ten. The chain links TRBV19 to TRBJ1-5; 7 nucleotides agree with TRBD1. V shed 3 bases, J shed 11 bases, and the junction held 13 bases outside the gene matches. The germline V gene encodes CDR1 LNHDA and CDR2 SQIVND (reference sequence). The CDR3 is 15 amino acids. The CDR3 nucleotides are TGTGCCAGTAGTATGGGAGGACAGGTCCGATCGGCCCAGCATTTT. Its protein product is CASSMGGQVRSAQHF.

Ten or more counts support this clonotype. This chain connects TRBV5-1 to TRBJ2-7; tentative D call: TRBD2 (7 bases). Trimming shortened V by 3 bases and J by 6 bases, and 16 bases separated the two germline ends. This CDR3 region has 14 residues. Germline V gives CDR1 SGHRS, CDR2 YFSETQ. The CDR3 nucleotides are TGCGCCAGCAGCTCCTCCGGGGGGCAAGGCGAGCAGTACTTC. Translated: CASSSSGGQGEQYF. The variable domain in full, with the rest retrieved from reference TRBV5-1 and TRBJ2-7, is KAGVTQTPRYLIKTRGQQVTLSCSPISGHRSVSWYQQTPGQGLQFLFEYFSETQRNKGNFPGRFSGRQFSNSRSEMNVSTLELGDSALYLCASSSSGGQGEQYFGPGTRLTVT.